Sequencing of this TCR beta chain was carried out in a study of blood T cell repertoires in COVID-19. V was shortened by 5 bases and J by 0 bases, with 14 bases between the two germline ends. Per germline, CDR1 GTSNPN and CDR2 SVGIG (reference sequence). This CDR3 comprises 14 residues. Libraries were prepared by immunoSEQ multiplex PCR; TCRdb keeps only in-frame clonotypes and omits some of them. Here the sample spans around 330,000 clones, 89% being singletons. The source material was PBMCs or T cells enriched from blood (not recorded which). The receptor comes from a woman in her thirties or forties who had recovered from COVID-19. The chain has TRBV30 and TRBJ2-7, with D perhaps matching TRBD1 (6 bases). The CDR3 DNA sequence: TGTGCCTGGCGCCCGGGACAAAGCTCCTACGAGCAGTACTTC. It encodes CAWRPGQSSYEQYF.